Listed below are T cell receptor beta chains from one sample, sequenced in a study of OX40 agonist ivuxolimab in advanced cancers. Sequencing was performed with immunoSEQ multiplex PCR; in TCRdb, only in-frame clones are kept and a portion is missing. Among about 66,000 clones listed, roughly nine tenths were seen once. Source: CD4+ or CD8+ T cells sorted from blood, taken in a trial of the OX40 agonist ivuxolimab. These receptors were taken from an adult with an advanced solid tumor such as melanoma, head and neck, liver or kidney cancer. Each CDR3 is given with its conserved first and last residue. Each record gives: J gene, D gene, clone size, CDR3 length, V gene, CDR3 protein, CDR3 DNA. D genes are given only for firm matches. The listing skips clone size in some rows; elsewhere it reads once, few, many or a size class.

j_gene: TRBJ2-3
d_gene: NA
abundance: NA
len: 13
v_gene: TRBV29-1
CDR3aa: CSVVAGRTDTQYF
CDR3nt: TGCAGCGTTGTGGCGGGACGCACAGATACGCAGTATTTT

j_gene: TRBJ1-2
d_gene: NA
abundance: NA
len: 16
v_gene: TRBV7-8
CDR3aa: CASSQRTDPLYYGYTF
CDR3nt: TGTGCCAGCAGCCAGAGGACAGACCCTCTCTACTATGGCTACACCTTC

j_gene: TRBJ2-7
d_gene: NA
abundance: NA
len: 14
v_gene: TRBV5-4
CDR3aa: CASSPSGQVYEQYF
CDR3nt: TGTGCCAGCAGCCCGTCGGGACAAGTTTACGAGCAGTACTTC

j_gene: TRBJ2-1
d_gene: NA
abundance: NA
len: 14
v_gene: TRBV29-1
CDR3aa: CSVEGERRYNEQFF
CDR3nt: TGCAGCGTTGAGGGGGAAAGAAGGTACAATGAGCAGTTCTTC

j_gene: TRBJ2-1
d_gene: NA
abundance: NA
len: 14
v_gene: TRBV27
CDR3aa: CASSLSESYNEQFF
CDR3nt: TGTGCCAGCAGTTTATCGGAATCCTACAATGAGCAGTTCTTC

j_gene: TRBJ1-5
d_gene: TRBD1
abundance: NA
len: 13
v_gene: TRBV15
CDR3aa: CATSTQGDQPQHF
CDR3nt: TGTGCCACCAGCACACAGGGGGATCAGCCCCAGCATTTT

j_gene: TRBJ1-3
d_gene: NA
abundance: NA
len: 15
v_gene: TRBV29-1
CDR3aa: CSVEFSDFSGNTIYF
CDR3nt: TGCAGCGTTGAGTTTTCGGATTTCTCTGGAAACACCATATATTTT

j_gene: TRBJ1-5
d_gene: NA
abundance: NA
len: 13
v_gene: TRBV19
CDR3aa: CASSWGLNQPQHF
CDR3nt: TGTGCCAGTAGCTGGGGATTGAATCAGCCCCAGCATTTT

j_gene: TRBJ1-4
d_gene: NA
abundance: NA
len: 14
v_gene: TRBV2
CDR3aa: CASSDGRSNEKLFF
CDR3nt: TGTGCCAGCAGTGACGGACGGTCTAATGAAAAACTGTTTTTT

j_gene: TRBJ1-6
d_gene: NA
abundance: NA
len: 15
v_gene: TRBV6-5
CDR3aa: CASSYSGQGRAPLHF
CDR3nt: TGTGCCAGCAGTTACTCGGGTCAGGGGAGGGCACCCCTCCACTTT

j_gene: TRBJ1-6
d_gene: NA
abundance: NA
len: 15
v_gene: TRBV7-9
CDR3aa: CASSPPDIDNSPLHF
CDR3nt: TGTGCCAGCAGCCCTCCGGATATCGATAATTCACCCCTCCACTTT

j_gene: TRBJ1-1
d_gene: TRBD1
abundance: NA
len: 15
v_gene: TRBV7-3
CDR3aa: CASSGTVGSNTEAFF
CDR3nt: TGTGCCAGCAGCGGGACAGTCGGGTCTAACACTGAAGCTTTCTTT

j_gene: TRBJ2-7
d_gene: NA
abundance: NA
len: 11
v_gene: TRBV27
CDR3aa: CASIRGYEQYF
CDR3nt: TGTGCCAGCATAAGGGGCTACGAGCAGTACTTC

j_gene: TRBJ2-5
d_gene: TRBD2
abundance: NA
len: 14
v_gene: TRBV7-9
CDR3aa: CASSSGTKQETQYF
CDR3nt: TGTGCCAGCAGCTCCGGGACTAAACAAGAGACCCAGTACTTC

j_gene: TRBJ2-6
d_gene: NA
abundance: NA
len: 16
v_gene: TRBV19
CDR3aa: CASSTGSRSGANVLTF
CDR3nt: TGTGCCAGTAGTACGGGTTCGCGCTCTGGGGCCAACGTCCTGACTTTC

j_gene: TRBJ1-5
d_gene: NA
abundance: few
len: 12
v_gene: TRBV2
CDR3aa: CASSESGQPQHF
CDR3nt: TGTGCCAGCAGTGAATCTGGGCAGCCCCAGCATTTT

j_gene: TRBJ2-5
d_gene: NA
abundance: NA
len: 14
v_gene: TRBV7-9
CDR3aa: CASSLPWGVETQYF
CDR3nt: TGTGCCAGCAGCTTACCCTGGGGGGTAGAGACCCAGTACTTC

j_gene: TRBJ1-2
d_gene: NA
abundance: NA
len: 13
v_gene: TRBV27
CDR3aa: CATALQSHYGYTF
CDR3nt: TGTGCCACCGCTCTGCAGTCTCATTATGGCTACACCTTC

j_gene: TRBJ2-1
d_gene: TRBD2
abundance: NA
len: 16
v_gene: TRBV27
CDR3aa: CASSSPSPGGIREQFF
CDR3nt: TGTGCCAGCAGTTCCCCCAGCCCGGGGGGGATCCGTGAGCAGTTCTTC

j_gene: TRBJ1-2
d_gene: NA
abundance: NA
len: 15
v_gene: TRBV5-6
CDR3aa: CASSLGGADNYGYTF
CDR3nt: TGTGCCAGCAGCTTGGGGGGCGCGGATAACTATGGCTACACCTTC

j_gene: TRBJ1-1
d_gene: NA
abundance: NA
len: 14
v_gene: TRBV10-2
CDR3aa: CASSLGVDLTEAFF
CDR3nt: TGCGCCAGCAGTTTAGGGGTCGACCTCACTGAAGCTTTCTTT

j_gene: TRBJ2-7
d_gene: NA
abundance: NA
len: 14
v_gene: TRBV7-9
CDR3aa: CASSLYGSEYEQYF
CDR3nt: TGTGCCAGCAGCTTATACGGGAGTGAATACGAGCAGTACTTC

j_gene: TRBJ1-2
d_gene: NA
abundance: NA
len: 17
v_gene: TRBV5-1
CDR3aa: CASSLDNQTNGGYGYTF
CDR3nt: TGCGCCAGCAGCTTGGACAACCAAACGAACGGCGGCTATGGCTACACCTTC

j_gene: TRBJ1-1
d_gene: NA
abundance: NA
len: 14
v_gene: TRBV7-9
CDR3aa: CASSLVIVNTEAFF
CDR3nt: TGTGCCAGCAGCTTGGTGATCGTAAACACTGAAGCTTTCTTT

j_gene: TRBJ2-7
d_gene: TRBD2
abundance: NA
len: 13
v_gene: TRBV19
CDR3aa: CASARGLANEQYF
CDR3nt: TGTGCCAGTGCGCGGGGACTAGCGAACGAGCAGTACTTC

j_gene: TRBJ2-7
d_gene: TRBD2
abundance: NA
len: 16
v_gene: TRBV7-3
CDR3aa: CASSSASGGPYYEQYF
CDR3nt: TGTGCCAGCAGCTCGGCTAGCGGGGGGCCCTACTACGAGCAGTACTTC

j_gene: TRBJ2-7
d_gene: TRBD2
abundance: NA
len: 15
v_gene: TRBV6-1
CDR3aa: CASKVAGAFYYEQYF
CDR3nt: TGTGCCAGCAAGGTAGCGGGGGCCTTCTACTACGAGCAGTACTTC

j_gene: TRBJ2-7
d_gene: NA
abundance: NA
len: 13
v_gene: TRBV9
CDR3aa: CASSPPGSDEQYF
CDR3nt: TGTGCCAGCAGCCCACCGGGGTCGGACGAGCAGTACTTC

j_gene: TRBJ1-5
d_gene: NA
abundance: NA
len: 14
v_gene: TRBV10-2
CDR3aa: CASSDAGANQPQHF
CDR3nt: TGCGCCAGCAGTGATGCAGGGGCCAATCAGCCCCAGCATTTT

j_gene: TRBJ2-7
d_gene: NA
abundance: NA
len: 14
v_gene: TRBV10-3
CDR3aa: CATTPHRDSHEQYF
CDR3nt: TGTGCCACTACACCCCACCGGGACTCCCACGAGCAGTACTTC

j_gene: TRBJ2-7
d_gene: TRBD1
abundance: NA
len: 14
v_gene: TRBV19
CDR3aa: CASSIGTGFDEQYF
CDR3nt: TGTGCCAGTAGTATCGGGACAGGGTTCGACGAGCAGTACTTC

j_gene: TRBJ1-5
d_gene: TRBD1
abundance: NA
len: 13
v_gene: TRBV27
CDR3aa: CASSGQGSQPQHF
CDR3nt: TGTGCCAGCAGTGGACAGGGTTCCCAGCCCCAGCATTTT

j_gene: TRBJ2-7
d_gene: TRBD1
abundance: few
len: 17
v_gene: TRBV28
CDR3aa: CASSSSGQGVNGYEQYF
CDR3nt: TGTGCCAGCAGTTCCTCGGGACAGGGAGTGAATGGCTACGAGCAGTACTTC

j_gene: TRBJ2-3
d_gene: NA
abundance: NA
len: 17
v_gene: TRBV7-3
CDR3aa: CASSLPQKGGSTDTQYF
CDR3nt: TGTGCCAGCAGCTTGCCCCAAAAGGGGGGGTCTACAGATACGCAGTATTTT

j_gene: TRBJ2-1
d_gene: NA
abundance: NA
len: 15
v_gene: TRBV9
CDR3aa: CASSVGGDGGNEQFF
CDR3nt: TGTGCCAGCAGCGTAGGGGGGGACGGCGGCAATGAGCAGTTCTTC

j_gene: TRBJ2-7
d_gene: NA
abundance: NA
len: 11
v_gene: TRBV10-3
CDR3aa: CAIRNSYEQYF
CDR3nt: TGTGCCATCAGGAACAGCTACGAGCAGTACTTC

j_gene: TRBJ2-3
d_gene: NA
abundance: NA
len: 14
v_gene: TRBV5-1
CDR3aa: CAGSLVSSTDTQYF
CDR3nt: TGCGCCGGCAGCTTGGTATCCAGCACAGATACGCAGTATTTT